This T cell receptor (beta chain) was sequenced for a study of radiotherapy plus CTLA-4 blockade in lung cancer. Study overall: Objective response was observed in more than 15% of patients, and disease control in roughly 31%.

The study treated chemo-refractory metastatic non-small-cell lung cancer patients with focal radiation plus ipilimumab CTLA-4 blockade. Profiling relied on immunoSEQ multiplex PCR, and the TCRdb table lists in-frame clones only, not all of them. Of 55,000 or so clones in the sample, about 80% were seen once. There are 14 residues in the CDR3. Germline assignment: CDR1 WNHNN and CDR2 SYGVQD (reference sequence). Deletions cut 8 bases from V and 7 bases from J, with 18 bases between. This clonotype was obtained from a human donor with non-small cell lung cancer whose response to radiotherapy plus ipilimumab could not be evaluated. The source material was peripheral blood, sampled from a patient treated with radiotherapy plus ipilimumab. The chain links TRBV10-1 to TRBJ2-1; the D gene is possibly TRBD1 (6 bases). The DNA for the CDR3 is TGCGCCAGCGGAACAGGGTCGGCTTCGAATGAGCAGTTCTTC. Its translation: CASGTGSASNEQFF.